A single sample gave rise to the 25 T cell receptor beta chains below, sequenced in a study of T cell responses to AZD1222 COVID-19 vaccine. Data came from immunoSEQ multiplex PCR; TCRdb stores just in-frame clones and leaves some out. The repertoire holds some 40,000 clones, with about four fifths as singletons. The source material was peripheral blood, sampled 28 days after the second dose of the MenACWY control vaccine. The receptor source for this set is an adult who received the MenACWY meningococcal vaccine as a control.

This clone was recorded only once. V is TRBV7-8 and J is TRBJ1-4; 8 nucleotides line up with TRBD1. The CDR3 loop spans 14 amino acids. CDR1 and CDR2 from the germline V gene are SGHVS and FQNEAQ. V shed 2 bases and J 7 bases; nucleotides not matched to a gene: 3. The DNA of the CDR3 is TGTGCCAGCAGCTTACGGGACAGGCCTGAAAAACTGTTTTTT. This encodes CASSLRDRPEKLFF.

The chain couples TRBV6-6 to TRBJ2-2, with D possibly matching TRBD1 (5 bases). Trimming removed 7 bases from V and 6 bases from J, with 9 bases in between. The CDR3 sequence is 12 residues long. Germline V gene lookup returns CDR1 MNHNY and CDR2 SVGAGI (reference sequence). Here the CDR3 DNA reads TGTGCCAGCAACCCAGGGTCCGGGGAGCTGTTTTTT. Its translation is CASNPGSGELFF.

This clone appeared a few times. The CDR3 coding sequence is TGTGCCAGCAGGGGAGAGAAATCACCCCTCCACTTT. Translation: CASRGEKSPLHF. The V call is TRBV19, the J call TRBJ1-6; perhaps TRBD1 as D (6 bases). The CDR3 has 12 amino acids. The germline gives CDR1 LNHDA, CDR2 SQIVND (reference sequence). Trimming took 9 bases from V and 10 from J, leaving 13 bases between them.

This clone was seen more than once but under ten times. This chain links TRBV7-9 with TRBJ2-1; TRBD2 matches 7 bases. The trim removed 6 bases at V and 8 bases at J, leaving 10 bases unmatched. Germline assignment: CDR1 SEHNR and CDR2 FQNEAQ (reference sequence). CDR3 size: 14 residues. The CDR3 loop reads CASRNGLVGHEQFF. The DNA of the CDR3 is TGTGCCAGCAGAAACGGACTAGTTGGGCATGAGCAGTTCTTC.

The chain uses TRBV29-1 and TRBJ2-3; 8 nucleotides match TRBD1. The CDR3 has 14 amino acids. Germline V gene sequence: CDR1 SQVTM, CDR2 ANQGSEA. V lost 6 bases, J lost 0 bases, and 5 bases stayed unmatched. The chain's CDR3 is CSVSTGASTDTQYF. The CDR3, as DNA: TGCAGCGTGTCGACAGGGGCTAGCACAGATACGCAGTATTTT.

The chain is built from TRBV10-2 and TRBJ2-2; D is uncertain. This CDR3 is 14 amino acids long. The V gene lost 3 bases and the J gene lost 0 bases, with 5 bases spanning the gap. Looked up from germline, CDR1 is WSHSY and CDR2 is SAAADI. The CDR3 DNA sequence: TGCGCCAGCAGTGACACCGCGAACACCGGGGAGCTGTTTTTT. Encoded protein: CASSDTANTGELFF.

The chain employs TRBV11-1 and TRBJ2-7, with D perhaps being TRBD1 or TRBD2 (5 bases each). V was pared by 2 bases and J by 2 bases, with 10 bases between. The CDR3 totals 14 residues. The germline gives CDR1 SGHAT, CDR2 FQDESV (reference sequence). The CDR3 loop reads CASSLSGSPYEQYV. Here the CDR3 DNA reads TGTGCCAGCAGCTTATCAGGGAGTCCCTACGAGCAGTACGTC.

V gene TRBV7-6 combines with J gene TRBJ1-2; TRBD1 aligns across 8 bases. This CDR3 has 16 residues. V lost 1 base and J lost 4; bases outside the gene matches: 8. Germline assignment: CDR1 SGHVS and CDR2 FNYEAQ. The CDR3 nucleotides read TGTGCCAGCAGCTTAGGCACAGGGGGATCCTTCTATGGCTACACCTTC. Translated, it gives CASSLGTGGSFYGYTF.

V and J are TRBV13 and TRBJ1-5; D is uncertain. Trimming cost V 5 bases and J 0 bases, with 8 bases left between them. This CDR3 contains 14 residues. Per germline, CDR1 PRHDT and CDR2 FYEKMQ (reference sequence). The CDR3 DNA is TGTGCCAGCAGCCTCAGAGGTAGCAATCAGCCCCAGCATTTT. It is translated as CASSLRGSNQPQHF.

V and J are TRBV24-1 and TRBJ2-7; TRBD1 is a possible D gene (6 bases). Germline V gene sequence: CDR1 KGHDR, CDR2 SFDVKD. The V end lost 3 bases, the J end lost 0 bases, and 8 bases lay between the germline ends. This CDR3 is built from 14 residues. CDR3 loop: CATSDGGLSYEQYF. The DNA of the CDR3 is TGTGCCACCAGTGATGGGGGCCTCTCCTACGAGCAGTACTTC.

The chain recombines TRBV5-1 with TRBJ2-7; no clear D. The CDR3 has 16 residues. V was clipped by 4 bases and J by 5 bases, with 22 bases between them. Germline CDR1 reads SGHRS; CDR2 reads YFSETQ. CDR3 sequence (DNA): TGCGCCAGCAGCCTTGCGCCGGGCCCCCTAAGCGACGAGCAGTACTTC. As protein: CASSLAPGPLSDEQYF.

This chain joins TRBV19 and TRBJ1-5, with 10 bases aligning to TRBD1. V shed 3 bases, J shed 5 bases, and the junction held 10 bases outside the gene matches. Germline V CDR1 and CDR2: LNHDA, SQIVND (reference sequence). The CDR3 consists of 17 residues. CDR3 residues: CASSMSRQGARHQPQHF. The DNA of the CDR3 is TGTGCCAGTAGTATGTCTCGACAGGGGGCAAGGCATCAGCCCCAGCATTTT.

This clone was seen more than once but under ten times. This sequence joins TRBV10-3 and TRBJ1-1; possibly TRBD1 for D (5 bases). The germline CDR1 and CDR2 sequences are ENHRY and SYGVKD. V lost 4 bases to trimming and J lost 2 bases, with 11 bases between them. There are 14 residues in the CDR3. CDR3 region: CAISGWGGNTEAFF. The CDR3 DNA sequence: TGTGCCATCAGTGGTTGGGGCGGCAACACTGAAGCTTTCTTT.

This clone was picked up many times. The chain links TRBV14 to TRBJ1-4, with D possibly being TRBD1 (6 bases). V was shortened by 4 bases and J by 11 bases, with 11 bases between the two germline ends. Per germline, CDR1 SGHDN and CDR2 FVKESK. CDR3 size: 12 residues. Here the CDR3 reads CASSPKGEKLFF. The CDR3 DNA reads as TGTGCCAGCAGCCCCAAGGGGGAGAAACTGTTTTTT.

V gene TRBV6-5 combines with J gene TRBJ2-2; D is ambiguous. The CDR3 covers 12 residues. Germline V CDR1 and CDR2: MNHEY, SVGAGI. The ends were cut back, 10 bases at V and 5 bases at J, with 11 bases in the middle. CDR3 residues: CAIQPFTGELFF. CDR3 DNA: TGTGCCATCCAACCCTTTACCGGGGAGCTGTTTTTT.

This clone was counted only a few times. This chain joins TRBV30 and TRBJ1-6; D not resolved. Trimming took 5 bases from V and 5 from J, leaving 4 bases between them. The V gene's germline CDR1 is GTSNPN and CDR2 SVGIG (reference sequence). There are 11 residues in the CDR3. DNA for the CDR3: TGTGCCTGGGACCATAATTCACCCCTCCACTTT. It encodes CAWDHNSPLHF.

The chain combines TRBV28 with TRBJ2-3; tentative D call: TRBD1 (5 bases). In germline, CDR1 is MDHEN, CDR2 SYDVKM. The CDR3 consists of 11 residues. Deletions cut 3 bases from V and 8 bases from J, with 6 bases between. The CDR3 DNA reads TGTGCCAGCAGTTTCCAGGGTACGCAGTATTTT. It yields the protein CASSFQGTQYF.

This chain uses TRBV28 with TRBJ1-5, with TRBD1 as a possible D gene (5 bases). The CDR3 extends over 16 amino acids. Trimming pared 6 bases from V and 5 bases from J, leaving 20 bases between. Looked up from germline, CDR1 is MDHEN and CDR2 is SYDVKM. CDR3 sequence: CASRLIQGPRDQPQHF. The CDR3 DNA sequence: TGTGCCAGCAGGCTCATTCAGGGACCTAGGGATCAGCCCCAGCATTTT.

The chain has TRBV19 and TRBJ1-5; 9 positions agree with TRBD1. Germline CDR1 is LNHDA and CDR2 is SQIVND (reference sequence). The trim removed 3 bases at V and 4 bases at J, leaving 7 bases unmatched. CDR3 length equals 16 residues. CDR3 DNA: TGTGCCAGTAGTATGGGGACAGGGAGGGGTAATCAGCCCCAGCATTTT. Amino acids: CASSMGTGRGNQPQHF.

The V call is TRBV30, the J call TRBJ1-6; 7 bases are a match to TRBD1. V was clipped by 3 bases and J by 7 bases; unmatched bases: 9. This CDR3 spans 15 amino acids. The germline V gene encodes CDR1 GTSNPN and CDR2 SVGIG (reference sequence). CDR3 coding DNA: TGTGCCTGGAGCCCTCGACAGGGTGGGAATTCACCCCTCCACTTT. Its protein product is CAWSPRQGGNSPLHF.

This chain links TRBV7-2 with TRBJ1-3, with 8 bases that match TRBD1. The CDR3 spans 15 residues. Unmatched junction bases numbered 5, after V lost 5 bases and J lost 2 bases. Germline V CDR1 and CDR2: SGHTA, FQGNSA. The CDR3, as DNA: TGTGCCAGCAGCCCCAGGGGGCCAACTGGAAACACCATATATTTT. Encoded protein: CASSPRGPTGNTIYF.

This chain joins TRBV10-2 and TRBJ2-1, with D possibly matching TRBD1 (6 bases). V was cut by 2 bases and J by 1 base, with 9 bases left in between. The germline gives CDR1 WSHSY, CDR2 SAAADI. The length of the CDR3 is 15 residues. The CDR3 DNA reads TGCGCCAGCAGTGAGACAGGGAGTTCCTACAATGAGCAGTTCTTC. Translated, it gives CASSETGSSYNEQFF.

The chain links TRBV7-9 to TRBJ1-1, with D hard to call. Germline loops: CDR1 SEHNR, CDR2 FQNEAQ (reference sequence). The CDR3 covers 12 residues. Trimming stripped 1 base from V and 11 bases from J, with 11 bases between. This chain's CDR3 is CASSLDDGWAFF. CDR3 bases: TGTGCCAGCAGCTTAGACGACGGATGGGCTTTCTTT.

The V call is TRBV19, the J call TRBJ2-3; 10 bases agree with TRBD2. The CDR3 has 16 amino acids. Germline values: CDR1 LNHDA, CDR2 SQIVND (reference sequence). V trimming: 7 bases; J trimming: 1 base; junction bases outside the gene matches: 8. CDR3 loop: CASTSILAGGTDTQYF. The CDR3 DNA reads TGTGCCAGTACCTCAATCCTAGCGGGGGGCACAGATACGCAGTATTTT.

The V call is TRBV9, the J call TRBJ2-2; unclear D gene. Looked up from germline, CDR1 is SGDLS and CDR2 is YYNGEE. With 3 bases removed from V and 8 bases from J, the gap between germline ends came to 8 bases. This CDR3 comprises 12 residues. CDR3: CASSEEKGELFF. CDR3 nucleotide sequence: TGTGCCAGCAGCGAAGAAAAGGGGGAGCTGTTTTTT.